This T cell receptor (beta chain) was retrieved from a study of CD8 T cells in ankylosing spondylitis. On this clonotype: Its antigen is as yet unknown.

Study-level points and caveats: As reported, disease-linked clones showed significant enrichment in matched ankylosing spondylitis synovial fluid.

TCRdb re-called the 5' RACE reads through MiXCR, storing one row per CDR3 protein. The sample comprises roughly 190,000 distinct CDR3 sequences, about 13% of which are singletons, and approximately 16% rests with the top ten. The V gene's germline CDR1 is LNHDA and CDR2 SQIVND (reference sequence). CDR3 length equals 15 residues. V was clipped by 1 base and J by 1 base, with 10 bases between them. This TCR was sampled from a male donor with ankylosing spondylitis or in good health (not recorded which). The rearrangement links TRBV19 to TRBJ1-1; a weak D match, TRBD1 (5 bases). Sequenced sample: blood, either unsorted or a sorted T cell fraction (not recorded which). For the CDR3, the DNA is TGTGCCAGTAGTATAGCTACAGGAGCGAACACTGAAGCTTTCTTT. This translates into CASSIATGANTEAFF.